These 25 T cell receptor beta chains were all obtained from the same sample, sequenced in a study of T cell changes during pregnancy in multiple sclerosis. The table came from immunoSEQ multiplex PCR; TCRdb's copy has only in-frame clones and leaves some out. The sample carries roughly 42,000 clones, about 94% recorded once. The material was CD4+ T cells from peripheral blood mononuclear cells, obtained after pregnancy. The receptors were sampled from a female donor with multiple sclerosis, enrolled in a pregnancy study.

CDR3 nucleotides: TGTGCCAGCTTACAGGCGCGATGGGGATATGGCTACACCTTC. This gives the protein CASLQARWGYGYTF. The V and J genes are TRBV2 and TRBJ1-2, with TRBD1 as a possible D gene (5 bases). This CDR3 region has 14 residues. Germline-derived CDR1 and CDR2 are SNHLY and FYNNEI. The ends were cut back, 8 bases at V and 5 bases at J, with 18 bases in the middle.

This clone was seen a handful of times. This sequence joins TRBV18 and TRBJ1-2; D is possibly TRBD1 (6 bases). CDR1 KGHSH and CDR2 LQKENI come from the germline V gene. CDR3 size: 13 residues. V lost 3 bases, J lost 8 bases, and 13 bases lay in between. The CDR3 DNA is TGTGCCAGCTCACCGGGTCAGGGGAACGGCTACACCTTC. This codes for CASSPGQGNGYTF.

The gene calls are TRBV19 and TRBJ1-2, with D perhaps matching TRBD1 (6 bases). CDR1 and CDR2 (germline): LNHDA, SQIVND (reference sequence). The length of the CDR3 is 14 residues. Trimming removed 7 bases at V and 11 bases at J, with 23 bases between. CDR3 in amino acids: CASTNSGTSTSYTF. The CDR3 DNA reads TGTGCCAGTACCAATTCCGGGACATCAACCTCTTACACCTTC.

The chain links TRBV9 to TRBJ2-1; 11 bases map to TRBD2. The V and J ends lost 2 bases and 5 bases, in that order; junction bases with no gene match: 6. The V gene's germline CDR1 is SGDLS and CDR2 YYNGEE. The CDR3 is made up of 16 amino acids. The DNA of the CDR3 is TGTGCCAGCAGCGTCCTTCCTAGCGGGGGGCACAATGAGCAGTTCTTC. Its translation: CASSVLPSGGHNEQFF.

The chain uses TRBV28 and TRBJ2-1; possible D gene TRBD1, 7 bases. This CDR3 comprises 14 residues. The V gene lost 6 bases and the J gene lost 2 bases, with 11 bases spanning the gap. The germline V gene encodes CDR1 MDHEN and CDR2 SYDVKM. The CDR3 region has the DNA TGTGCCAGCAGAACCAGGGGGGCCTACAATGAGCAGTTCTTC. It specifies CASRTRGAYNEQFF. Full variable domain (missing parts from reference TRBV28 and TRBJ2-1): DVKVTQSSRYLVKRTGEKVFLECVQDMDHENMFWYRQDPGLGLRLIYFSYDVKMKEKGDIPEGYSVSREKKERFSLILESASTNQTSMYLCASRTRGAYNEQFFGPGTRLTVL.

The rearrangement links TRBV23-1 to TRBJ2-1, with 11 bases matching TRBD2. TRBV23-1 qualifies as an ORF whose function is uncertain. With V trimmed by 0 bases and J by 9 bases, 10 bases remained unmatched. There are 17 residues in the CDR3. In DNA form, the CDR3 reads TGCGCCAGCAGTCAATCTGCACCCCCAACTAGCGGGGGTGAGCAGTTCTTC. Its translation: CASSQSAPPTSGGEQFF.

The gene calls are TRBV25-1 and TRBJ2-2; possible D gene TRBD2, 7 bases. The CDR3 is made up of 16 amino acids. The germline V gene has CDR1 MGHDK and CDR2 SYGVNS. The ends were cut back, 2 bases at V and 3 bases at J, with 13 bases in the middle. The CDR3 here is CASSEGGGADTGELFF. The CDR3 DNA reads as TGTGCCAGCAGTGAAGGTGGGGGGGCGGACACCGGGGAGCTGTTTTTT.

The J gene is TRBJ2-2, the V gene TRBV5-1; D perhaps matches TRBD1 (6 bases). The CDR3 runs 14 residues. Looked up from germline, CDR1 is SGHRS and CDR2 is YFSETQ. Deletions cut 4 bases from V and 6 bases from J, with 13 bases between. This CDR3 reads CASSPGQAAGELFF. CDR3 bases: TGCGCCAGCAGCCCGGGACAAGCGGCCGGGGAGCTGTTTTTT.

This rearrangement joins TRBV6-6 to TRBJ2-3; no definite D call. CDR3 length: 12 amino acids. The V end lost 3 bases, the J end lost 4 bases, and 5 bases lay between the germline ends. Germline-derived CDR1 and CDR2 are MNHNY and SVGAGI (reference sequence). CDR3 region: CASSYLADTQYF. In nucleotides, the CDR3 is TGTGCCAGCAGTTATTTAGCAGATACGCAGTATTTT.

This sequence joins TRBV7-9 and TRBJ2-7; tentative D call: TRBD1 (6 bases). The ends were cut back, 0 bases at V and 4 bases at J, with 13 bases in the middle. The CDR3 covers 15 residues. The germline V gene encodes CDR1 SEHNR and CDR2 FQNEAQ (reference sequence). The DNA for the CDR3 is TGTGCCAGCAGCTTAGCTACAGGGAAAGGGTACGAGCAGTACTTC. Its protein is CASSLATGKGYEQYF.

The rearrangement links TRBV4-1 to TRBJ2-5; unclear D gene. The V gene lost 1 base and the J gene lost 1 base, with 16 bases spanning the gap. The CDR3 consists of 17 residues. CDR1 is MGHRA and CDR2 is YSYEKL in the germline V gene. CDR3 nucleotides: TGCGCCAGCAGCCAAGGTCCAAAGGAGCGTAGCCAAGAGACCCAGTACTTC. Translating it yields CASSQGPKERSQETQYF.

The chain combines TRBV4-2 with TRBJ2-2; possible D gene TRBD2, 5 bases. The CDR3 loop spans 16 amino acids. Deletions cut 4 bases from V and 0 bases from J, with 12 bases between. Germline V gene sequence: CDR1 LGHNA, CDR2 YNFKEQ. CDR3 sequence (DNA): TGTGCCAGCAGCCTGAGCGGAGGCGCGAACACCGGGGAGCTGTTTTTT. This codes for CASSLSGGANTGELFF.

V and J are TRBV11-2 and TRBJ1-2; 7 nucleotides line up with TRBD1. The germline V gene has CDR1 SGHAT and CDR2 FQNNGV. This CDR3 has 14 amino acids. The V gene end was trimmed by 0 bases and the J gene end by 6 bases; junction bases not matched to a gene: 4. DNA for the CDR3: TGTGCCAGCAGCTTAGATCCCAGGGGGGATGGCTACACCTTC. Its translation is CASSLDPRGDGYTF. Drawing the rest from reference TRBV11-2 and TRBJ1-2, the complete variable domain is EAGVAQSPRYKIIEKRQSVAFWCNPISGHATLYWYQQILGQGPKLLIQFQNNGVVDDSQLPKDRFSAERLKGVDSTLKIQPAKLEDSAVYLCASSLDPRGDGYTFGSGTRLTVV.

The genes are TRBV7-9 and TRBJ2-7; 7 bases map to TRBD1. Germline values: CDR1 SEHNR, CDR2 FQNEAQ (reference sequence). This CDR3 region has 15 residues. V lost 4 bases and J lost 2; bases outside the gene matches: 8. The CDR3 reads CASSSSQGVAYEQYF. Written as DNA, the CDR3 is TGTGCCAGCAGCTCCTCCCAGGGGGTGGCCTACGAGCAGTACTTC.

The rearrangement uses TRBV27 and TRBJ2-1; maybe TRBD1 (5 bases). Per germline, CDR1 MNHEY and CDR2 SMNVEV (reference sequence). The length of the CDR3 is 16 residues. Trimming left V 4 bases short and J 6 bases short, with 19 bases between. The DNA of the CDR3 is TGTGCCAGCAGTTCTATCAACCCTCGGCAGGGCAATGAGCAGTTCTTC. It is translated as CASSSINPRQGNEQFF.

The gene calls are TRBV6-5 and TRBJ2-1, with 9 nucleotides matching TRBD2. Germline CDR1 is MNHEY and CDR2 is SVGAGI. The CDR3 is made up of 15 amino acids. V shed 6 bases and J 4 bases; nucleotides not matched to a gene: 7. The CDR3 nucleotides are TGTGCCAGCAGCCCAAGCGGGGGGCCGTACAATGAGCAGTTCTTC. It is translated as CASSPSGGPYNEQFF.

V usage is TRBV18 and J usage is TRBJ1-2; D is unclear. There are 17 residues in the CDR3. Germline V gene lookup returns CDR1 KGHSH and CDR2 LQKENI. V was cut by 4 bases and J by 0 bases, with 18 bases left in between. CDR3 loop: CASSLENGLGANYGYTF. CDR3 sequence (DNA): TGTGCCAGCTCACTAGAAAACGGATTGGGAGCTAACTATGGCTACACCTTC. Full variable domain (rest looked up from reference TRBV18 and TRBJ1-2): NAGVMQNPRHLVRRRGQEARLRCSPMKGHSHVYWYRQLPEEGLKFMVYLQKENIIDESGMPKERFSAEFPKEGPSILRIQQVVRGDSAAYFCASSLENGLGANYGYTFGSGTRLTVV.

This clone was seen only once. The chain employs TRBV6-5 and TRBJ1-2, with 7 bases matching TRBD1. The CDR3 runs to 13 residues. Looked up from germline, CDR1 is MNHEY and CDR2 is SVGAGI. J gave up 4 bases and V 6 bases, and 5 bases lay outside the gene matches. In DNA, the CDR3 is TGTGCCAGCAGCCAAGGACAGGCCTATGGCTACACCTTC. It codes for CASSQGQAYGYTF.

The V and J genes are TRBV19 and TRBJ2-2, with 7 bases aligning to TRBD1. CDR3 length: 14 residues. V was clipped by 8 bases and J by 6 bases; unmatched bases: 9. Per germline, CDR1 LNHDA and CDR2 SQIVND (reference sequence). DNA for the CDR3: TGTGCCAGTCGCTTGACAGGGCCCCCCGGGGAGCTGTTTTTT. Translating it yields CASRLTGPPGELFF.

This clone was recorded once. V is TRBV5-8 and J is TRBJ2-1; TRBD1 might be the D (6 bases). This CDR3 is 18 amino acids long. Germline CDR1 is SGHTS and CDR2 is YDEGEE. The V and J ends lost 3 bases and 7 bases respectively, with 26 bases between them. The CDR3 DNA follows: TGTGCCAGCAGCTCTATACGGGACACCAACTCACCATGGAATGAGCAGTTCTTC. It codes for CASSSIRDTNSPWNEQFF.

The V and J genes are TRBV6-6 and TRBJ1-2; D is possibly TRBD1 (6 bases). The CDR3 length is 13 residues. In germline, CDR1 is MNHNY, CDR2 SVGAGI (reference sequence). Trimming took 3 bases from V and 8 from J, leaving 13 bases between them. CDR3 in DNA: TGTGCCAGCAGTTATGAGGGGGTGAGCGGCTACACCTTC. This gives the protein CASSYEGVSGYTF.

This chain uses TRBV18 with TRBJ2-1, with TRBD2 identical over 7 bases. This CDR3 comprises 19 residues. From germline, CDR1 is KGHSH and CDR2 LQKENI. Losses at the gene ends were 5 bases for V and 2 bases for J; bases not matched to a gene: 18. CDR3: CASSAILTSPGVPYNEQFF. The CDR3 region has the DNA TGTGCCAGCTCAGCCATCCTGACTAGCCCGGGGGTGCCCTACAATGAGCAGTTCTTC.

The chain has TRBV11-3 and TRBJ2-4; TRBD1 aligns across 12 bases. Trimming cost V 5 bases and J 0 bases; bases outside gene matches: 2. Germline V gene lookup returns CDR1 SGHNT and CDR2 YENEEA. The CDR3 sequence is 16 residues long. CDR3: CASSTGQGAAKNIQYF. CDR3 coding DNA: TGTGCCAGCAGCACGGGACAGGGGGCAGCCAAAAACATTCAGTACTTC. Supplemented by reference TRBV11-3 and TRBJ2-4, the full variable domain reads EAGVVQSPRYKIIEKKQPVAFWCNPISGHNTLYWYLQNLGQGPELLIRYENEEAVDDSQLPKDRFSAERLKGVDSTLKIQPAELGDSAVYLCASSTGQGAAKNIQYFGAGTRLSVL.

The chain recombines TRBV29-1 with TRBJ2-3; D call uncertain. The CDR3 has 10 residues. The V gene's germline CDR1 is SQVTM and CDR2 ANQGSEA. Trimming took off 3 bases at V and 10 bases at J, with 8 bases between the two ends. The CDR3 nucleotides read TGCAGCGTTGAGGCCGCCTCGCAGTATTTT. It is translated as CSVEAASQYF.

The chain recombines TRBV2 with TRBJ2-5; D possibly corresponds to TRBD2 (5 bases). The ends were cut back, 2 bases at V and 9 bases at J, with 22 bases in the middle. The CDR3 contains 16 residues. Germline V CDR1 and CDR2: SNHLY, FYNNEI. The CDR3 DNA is TGTGCCAGCAGTGAAACGTCTTTAGGGATTACTAGGTCCCAGTACTTC. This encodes CASSETSLGITRSQYF.